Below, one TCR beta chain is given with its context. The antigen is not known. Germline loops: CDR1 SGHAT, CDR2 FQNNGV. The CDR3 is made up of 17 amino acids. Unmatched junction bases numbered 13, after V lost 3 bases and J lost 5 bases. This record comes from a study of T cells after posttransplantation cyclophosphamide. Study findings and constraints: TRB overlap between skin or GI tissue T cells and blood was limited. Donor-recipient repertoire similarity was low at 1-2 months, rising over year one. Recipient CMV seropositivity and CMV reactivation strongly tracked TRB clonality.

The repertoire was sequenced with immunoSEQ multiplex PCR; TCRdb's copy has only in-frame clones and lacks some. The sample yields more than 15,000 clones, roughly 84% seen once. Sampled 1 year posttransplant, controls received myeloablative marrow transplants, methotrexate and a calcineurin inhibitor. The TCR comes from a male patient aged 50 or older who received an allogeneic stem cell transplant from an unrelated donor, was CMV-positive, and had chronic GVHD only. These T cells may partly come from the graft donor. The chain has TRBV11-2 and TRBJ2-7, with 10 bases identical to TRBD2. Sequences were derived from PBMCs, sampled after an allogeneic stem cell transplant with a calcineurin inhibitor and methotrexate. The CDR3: CASSFGASGSGFHEQYF. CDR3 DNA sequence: TGTGCCAGCAGCTTCGGGGCTAGCGGGAGTGGGTTCCACGAGCAGTACTTC.